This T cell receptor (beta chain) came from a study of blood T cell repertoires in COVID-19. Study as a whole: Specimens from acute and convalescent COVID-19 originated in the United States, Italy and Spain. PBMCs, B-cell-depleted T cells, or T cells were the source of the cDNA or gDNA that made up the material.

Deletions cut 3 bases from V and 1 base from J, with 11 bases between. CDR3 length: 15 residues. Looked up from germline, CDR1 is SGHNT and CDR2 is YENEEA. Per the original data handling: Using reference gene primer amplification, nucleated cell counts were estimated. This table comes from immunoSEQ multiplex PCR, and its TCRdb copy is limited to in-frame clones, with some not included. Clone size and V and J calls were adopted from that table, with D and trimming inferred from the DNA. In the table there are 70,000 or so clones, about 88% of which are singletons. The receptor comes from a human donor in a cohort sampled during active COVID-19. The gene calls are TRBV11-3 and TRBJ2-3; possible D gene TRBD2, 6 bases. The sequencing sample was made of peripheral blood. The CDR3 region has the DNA TGTGCCAGCAGCTTCCGGGAGATAGGCACAGATACGCAGTATTTT. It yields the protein CASSFREIGTDTQYF.